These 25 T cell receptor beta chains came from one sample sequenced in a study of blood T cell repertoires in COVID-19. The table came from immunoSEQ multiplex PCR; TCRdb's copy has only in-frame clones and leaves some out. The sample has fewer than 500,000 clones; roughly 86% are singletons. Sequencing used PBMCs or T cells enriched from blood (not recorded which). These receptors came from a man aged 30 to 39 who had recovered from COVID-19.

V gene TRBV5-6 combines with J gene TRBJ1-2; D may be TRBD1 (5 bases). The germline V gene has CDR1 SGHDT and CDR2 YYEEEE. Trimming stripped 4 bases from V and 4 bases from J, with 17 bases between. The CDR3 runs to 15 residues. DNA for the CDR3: TGTGCCAGCAGCCCAATGAGCAGGGATTTCTATGGCTACACCTTC. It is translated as CASSPMSRDFYGYTF.

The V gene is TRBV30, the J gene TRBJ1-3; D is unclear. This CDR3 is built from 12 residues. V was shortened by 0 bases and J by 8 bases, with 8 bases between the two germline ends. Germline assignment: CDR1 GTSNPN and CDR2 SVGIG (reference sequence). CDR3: CAWSVSKHTIYF. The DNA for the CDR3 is TGTGCCTGGAGTGTATCCAAGCACACCATATATTTT.

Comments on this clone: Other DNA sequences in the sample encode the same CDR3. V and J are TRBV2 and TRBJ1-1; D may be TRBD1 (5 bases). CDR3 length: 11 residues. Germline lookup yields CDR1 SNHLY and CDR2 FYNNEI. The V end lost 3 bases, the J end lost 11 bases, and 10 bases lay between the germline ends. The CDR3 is CASSEGLVAFF. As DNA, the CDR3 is TGTGCCAGCAGTGAGGGGCTGGTGGCTTTCTTT.

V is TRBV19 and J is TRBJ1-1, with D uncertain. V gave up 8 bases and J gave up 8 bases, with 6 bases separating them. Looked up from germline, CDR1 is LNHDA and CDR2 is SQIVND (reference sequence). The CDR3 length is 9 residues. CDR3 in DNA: TGTGCCAGTGCGGAGGAAGCTTTCTTT. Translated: CASAEEAFF. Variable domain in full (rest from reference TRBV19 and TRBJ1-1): DGGITQSPKYLFRKEGQNVTLSCEQNLNHDAMYWYRQDPGQGLRLIYYSQIVNDFQKGDIAEGYSVSREKKESFPLTVTSAQKNPTAFYLCASAEEAFFGQGTRLTVV.

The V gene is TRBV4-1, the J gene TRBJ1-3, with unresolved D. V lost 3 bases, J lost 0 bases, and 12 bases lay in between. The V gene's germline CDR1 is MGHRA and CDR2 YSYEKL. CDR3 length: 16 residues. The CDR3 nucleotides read TGCGCCAGCAGCCAGGGAGACGACTACTCTGGAAACACCATATATTTT. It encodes CASSQGDDYSGNTIYF.

CDR3 in amino acids: CASSEAGPGGTIYF. Written as DNA, the CDR3 is TGTGCCAGCAGTGAAGCGGGGCCCGGGGGCACCATATATTTT. The chain recombines TRBV2 with TRBJ1-3; D might be TRBD1 (5 bases). This CDR3 is built from 14 residues. Germline V lookup: CDR1 SNHLY, CDR2 FYNNEI. V lost 0 bases and J lost 9, with 12 bases in between.

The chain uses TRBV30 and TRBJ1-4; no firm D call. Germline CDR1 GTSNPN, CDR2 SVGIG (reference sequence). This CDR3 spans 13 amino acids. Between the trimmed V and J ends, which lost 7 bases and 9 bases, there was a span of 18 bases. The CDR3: CAYIPDGNQKLFF. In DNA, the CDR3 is TGTGCCTACATCCCCGACGGGAATCAAAAACTGTTTTTT. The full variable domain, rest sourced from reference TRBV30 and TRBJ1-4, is SQTIHQWPATLVQPVGSPLSLECTVEGTSNPNLYWYRQAAGRGLQLLFYSVGIGQISSEVPQNLSASRPQDRQFILSSKKLLLSDSGFYLCAYIPDGNQKLFFGSGTQLSVL.

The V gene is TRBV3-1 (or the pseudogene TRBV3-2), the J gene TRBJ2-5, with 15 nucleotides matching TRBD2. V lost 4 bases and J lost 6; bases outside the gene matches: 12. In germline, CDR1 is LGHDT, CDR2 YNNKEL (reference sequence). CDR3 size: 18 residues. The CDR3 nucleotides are TGTGCCAGCAGCCTAGTCGGGACTAGCGGGGGGCTGAAGAAGACCCAGTACTTC. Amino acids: CASSLVGTSGGLKKTQYF.

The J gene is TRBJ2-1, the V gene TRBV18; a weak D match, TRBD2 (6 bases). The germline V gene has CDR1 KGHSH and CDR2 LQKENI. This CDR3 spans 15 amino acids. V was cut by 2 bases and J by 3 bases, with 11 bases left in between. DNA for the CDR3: TGTGCCAGCTCACCATCGGCGGGGCACTACAATGAGCAGTTCTTC. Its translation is CASSPSAGHYNEQFF.

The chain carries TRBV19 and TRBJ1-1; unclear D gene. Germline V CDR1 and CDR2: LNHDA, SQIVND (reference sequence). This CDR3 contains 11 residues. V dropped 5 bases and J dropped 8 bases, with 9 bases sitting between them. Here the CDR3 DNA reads TGTGCCAGTAGTTTCGGTTGGGAAGCTTTCTTT. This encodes CASSFGWEAFF.

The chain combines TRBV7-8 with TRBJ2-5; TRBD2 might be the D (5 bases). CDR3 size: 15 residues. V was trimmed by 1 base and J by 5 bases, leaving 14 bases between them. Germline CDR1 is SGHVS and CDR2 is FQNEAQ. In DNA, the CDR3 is TGTGCCAGCAGCTTAGTGAGGACTTATCAGGAGACCCAGTACTTC. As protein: CASSLVRTYQETQYF.

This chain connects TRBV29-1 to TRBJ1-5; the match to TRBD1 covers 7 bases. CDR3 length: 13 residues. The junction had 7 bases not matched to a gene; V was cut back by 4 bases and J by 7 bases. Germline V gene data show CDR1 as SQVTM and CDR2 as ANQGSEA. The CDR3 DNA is TGCAGCGTTGGACAGGGAGGATTCCAGCCCCAGCATTTT. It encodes CSVGQGGFQPQHF.

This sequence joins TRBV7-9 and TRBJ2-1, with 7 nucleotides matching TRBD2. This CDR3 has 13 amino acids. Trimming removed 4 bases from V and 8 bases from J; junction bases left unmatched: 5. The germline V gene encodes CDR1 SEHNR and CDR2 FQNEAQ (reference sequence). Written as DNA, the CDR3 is TGTGCCAGCAGCTCAGGCACTAGCGATGAGCAGTTCTTC. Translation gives CASSSGTSDEQFF.

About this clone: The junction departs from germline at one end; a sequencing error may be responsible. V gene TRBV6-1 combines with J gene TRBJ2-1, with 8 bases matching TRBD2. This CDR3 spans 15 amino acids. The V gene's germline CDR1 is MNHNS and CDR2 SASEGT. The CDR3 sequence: CASIERGGPYNEQFF. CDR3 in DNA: TGTGCCAGCATTGAACGGGGGGGCCCCTACAATGAGCAGTTCTTC.

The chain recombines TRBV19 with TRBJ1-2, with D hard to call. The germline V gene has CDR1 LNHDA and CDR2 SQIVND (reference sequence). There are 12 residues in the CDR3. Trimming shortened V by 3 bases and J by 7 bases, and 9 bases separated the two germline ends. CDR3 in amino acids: CASSMVSGGYTF. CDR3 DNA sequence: TGTGCCAGTAGTATGGTTTCGGGTGGCTACACCTTC.

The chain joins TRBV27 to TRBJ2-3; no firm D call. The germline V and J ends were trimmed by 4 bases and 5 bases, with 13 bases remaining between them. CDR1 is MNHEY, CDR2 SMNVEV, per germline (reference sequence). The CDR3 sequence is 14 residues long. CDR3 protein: CASSSRHLRDTQYF. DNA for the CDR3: TGTGCCAGCAGTTCCCGACACCTCCGAGATACGCAGTATTTT.

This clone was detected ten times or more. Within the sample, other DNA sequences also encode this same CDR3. The CDR3 spells CASSLSGGNYGYTF. The DNA of the CDR3 is TGTGCCAGCAGTTTATCCGGAGGAAACTATGGCTACACCTTC. The chain is built from TRBV27 and TRBJ1-2; D gene uncertain. Trimming cost V 0 bases and J 2 bases, with 7 bases left between them. The CDR3 sequence is 14 residues long. Germline V gene lookup returns CDR1 MNHEY and CDR2 SMNVEV (reference sequence).

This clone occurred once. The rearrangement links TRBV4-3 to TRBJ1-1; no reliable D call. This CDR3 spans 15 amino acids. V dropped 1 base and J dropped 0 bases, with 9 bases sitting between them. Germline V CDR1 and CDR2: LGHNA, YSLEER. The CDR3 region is CASSQGHSLNTEAFF. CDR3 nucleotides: TGCGCCAGCAGCCAAGGACATTCCCTGAACACTGAAGCTTTCTTT.

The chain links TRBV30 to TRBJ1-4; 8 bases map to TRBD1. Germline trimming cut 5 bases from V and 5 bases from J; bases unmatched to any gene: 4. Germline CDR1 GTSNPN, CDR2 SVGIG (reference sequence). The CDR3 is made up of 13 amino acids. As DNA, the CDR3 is TGTGCCTGGGCCAGGGGGCAAAATGAAAAACTGTTTTTT. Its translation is CAWARGQNEKLFF.

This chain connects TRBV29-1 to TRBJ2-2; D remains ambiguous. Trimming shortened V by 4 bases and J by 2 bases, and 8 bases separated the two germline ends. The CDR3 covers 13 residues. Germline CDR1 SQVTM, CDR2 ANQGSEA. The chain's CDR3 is CSVVSVNTGELFF. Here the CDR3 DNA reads TGCAGCGTTGTGTCTGTCAACACCGGGGAGCTGTTTTTT.

CDR3 coding DNA: TGTGCCAGCAGCTACTACAAGCGGGAGGCTTTCTTT. This translates into CASSYYKREAFF. The V and J genes are TRBV7-9 and TRBJ1-1; D gene unclear. This CDR3 has 12 amino acids. Germline V gene sequence: CDR1 SEHNR, CDR2 FQNEAQ (reference sequence). V lost 4 bases to trimming and J lost 11 bases, with 14 bases between them.

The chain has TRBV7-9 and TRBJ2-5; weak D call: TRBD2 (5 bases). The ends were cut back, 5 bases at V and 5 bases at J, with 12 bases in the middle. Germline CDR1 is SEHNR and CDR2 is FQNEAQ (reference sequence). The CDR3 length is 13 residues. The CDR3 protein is CASSPPGEETQYF. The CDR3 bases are TGTGCCAGCAGCCCTCCCGGGGAGGAGACCCAGTACTTC.

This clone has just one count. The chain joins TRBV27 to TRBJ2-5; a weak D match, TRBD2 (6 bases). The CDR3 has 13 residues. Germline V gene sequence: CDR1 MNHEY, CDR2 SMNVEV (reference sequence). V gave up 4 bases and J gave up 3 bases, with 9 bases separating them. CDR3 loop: CASSSGLKETQYF. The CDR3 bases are TGTGCCAGCAGTTCGGGACTCAAAGAGACCCAGTACTTC.

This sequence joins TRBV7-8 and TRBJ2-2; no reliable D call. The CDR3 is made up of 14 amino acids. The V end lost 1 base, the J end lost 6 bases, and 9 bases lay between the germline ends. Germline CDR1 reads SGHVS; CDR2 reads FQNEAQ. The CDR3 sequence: CASSLGSGSGELFF. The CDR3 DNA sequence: TGTGCCAGCAGCTTAGGGTCCGGGTCCGGGGAGCTGTTTTTT.

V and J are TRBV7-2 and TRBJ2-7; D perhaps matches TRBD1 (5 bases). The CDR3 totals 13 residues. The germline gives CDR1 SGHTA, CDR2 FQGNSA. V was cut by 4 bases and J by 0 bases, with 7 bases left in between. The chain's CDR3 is CASSSDNSYEQYF. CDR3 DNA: TGTGCCAGCAGCTCGGACAACTCCTACGAGCAGTACTTC. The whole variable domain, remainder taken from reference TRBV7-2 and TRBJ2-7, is GAGVSQSPSNKVTEKGKDVELRCDPISGHTALYWYRQSLGQGLEFLIYFQGNSAPDKSGLPSDRFSAERTGGSVSTLTIQRTQQEDSAVYLCASSSDNSYEQYFGPGTRLTVT.